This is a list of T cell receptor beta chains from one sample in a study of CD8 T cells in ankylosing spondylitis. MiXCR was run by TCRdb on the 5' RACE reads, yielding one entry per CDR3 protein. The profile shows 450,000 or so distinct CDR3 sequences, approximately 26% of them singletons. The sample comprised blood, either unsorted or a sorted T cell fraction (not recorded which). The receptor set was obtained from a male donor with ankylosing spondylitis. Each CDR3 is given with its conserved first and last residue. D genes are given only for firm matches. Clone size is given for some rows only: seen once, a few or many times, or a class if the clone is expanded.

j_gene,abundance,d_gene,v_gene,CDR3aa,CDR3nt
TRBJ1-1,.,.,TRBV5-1,CASSLAGGPSEAFF,TGCGCCAGCAGCTTGGCCGGGGGGCCTTCTGAAGCTTTCTTT
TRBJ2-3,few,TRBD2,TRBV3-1,CASTRRVASGQTDTQYF,TGTGCCAGCACCCGAAGAGTGGCTAGCGGTCAAACAGATACGCAGTATTTT
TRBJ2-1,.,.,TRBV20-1,CSARRTRSYNEQFF,TGCAGTGCTCGCCGGACCAGATCCTACAATGAGCAGTTCTTC
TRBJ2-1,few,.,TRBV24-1,CATSVTGGNEQFF,TGTGCCACCAGTGTAACGGGCGGCAATGAGCAGTTCTTC
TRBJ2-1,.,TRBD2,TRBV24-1,CATSPWGGYNEQFF,TGTGCCACCTCCCCCTGGGGGGGGTACAATGAGCAGTTCTTC
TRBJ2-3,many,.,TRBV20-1,CSAQKSGTDTQYF,TGCAGTGCCCAGAAGAGCGGCACAGATACGCAGTATTTT
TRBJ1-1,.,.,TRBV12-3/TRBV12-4,CASSLKQVDEAFF,TGTGCCAGCAGTTTAAAACAGGTCGATGAAGCTTTCTTT
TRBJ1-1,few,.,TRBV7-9,CASSLGESEAFF,TGTGCCAGCAGCTTAGGGGAATCTGAAGCTTTCTTT
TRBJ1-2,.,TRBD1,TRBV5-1,CASSRGQRAGYGYTF,TGCGCCAGCAGCAGGGGACAGCGGGCTGGCTATGGCTACACCTTC
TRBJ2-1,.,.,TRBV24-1,CATSRPAAVDNEQFF,TGTGCCACCAGTCGCCCCGCAGCGGTGGACAATGAGCAGTTCTTC
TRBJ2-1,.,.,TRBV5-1,CASYPGAGSNEQFF,TGCGCCAGTTACCCTGGGGCGGGTTCTAATGAGCAGTTCTTC
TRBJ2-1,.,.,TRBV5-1,CASSSDNRLYNEQFF,TGCGCCAGCAGCTCGGACAATCGTCTTTACAATGAGCAGTTCTTC
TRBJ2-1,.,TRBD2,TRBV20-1,CSARDPSSGRRDEQFF,TGCAGTGCTAGAGATCCGAGTAGCGGGAGAAGGGATGAGCAGTTCTTC
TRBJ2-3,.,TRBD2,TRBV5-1,CASSLIAGGPSGTDTQYF,TGCGCCAGCAGCTTGATAGCGGGAGGGCCCAGTGGCACAGATACGCAGTATTTT
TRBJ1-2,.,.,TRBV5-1,CASSLEVGPPPQGYTF,TGCGCCAGCAGCTTGGAGGTGGGCCCACCTCCGCAAGGCTACACCTTC
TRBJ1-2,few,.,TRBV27,CASSLSGGSNYGYTF,TGTGCCAGCAGTTTATCAGGGGGGAGTAACTATGGCTACACCTTC
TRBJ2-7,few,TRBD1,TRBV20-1,CSARDRGWEQYF,TGCAGTGCCCGGGACAGGGGTTGGGAGCAGTACTTC
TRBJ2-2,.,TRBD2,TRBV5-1,CASSALAGDTGELFF,TGCGCCAGCAGCGCCCTAGCGGGAGACACCGGGGAGCTGTTTTTT
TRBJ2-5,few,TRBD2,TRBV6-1,CASRGGMRAQETQYF,TGTGCCAGCAGGGGAGGGATGAGGGCACAAGAGACCCAGTACTTC
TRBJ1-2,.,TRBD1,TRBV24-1,CATSDLGTGYGYTF,TGTGCCACCAGTGATTTGGGGACAGGGTATGGCTACACCTTC
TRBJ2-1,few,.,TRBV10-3,CAISESLAEQFF,TGTGCCATCAGTGAGAGTTTAGCAGAGCAGTTCTTC
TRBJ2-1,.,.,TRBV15,CATSRGGTATHEQFF,TGTGCCACCAGCAGAGGCGGGACTGCGACCCATGAGCAGTTCTTC
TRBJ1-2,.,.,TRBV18,CASSPSLEGESYGYTF,TGTGCCAGCTCACCGTCTTTGGAGGGGGAATCCTATGGCTACACCTTC
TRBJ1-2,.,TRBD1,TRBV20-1,CSANEQGVLGYTF,TGCAGTGCTAACGAGCAGGGGGTACTTGGCTACACCTTC
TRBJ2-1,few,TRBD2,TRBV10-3,CAISPGVAGGAYNEQFF,TGTGCCATCAGTCCCGGGGTAGCGGGAGGGGCCTACAATGAGCAGTTCTTC
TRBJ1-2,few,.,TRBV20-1,CSTPPGAGYGYTF,TGCAGTACACCCCCAGGGGCAGGCTATGGCTACACCTTC
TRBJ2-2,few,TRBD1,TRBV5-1,CASSLEGQTNTGELFF,TGCGCCAGCAGCTTGGAGGGACAGACGAACACCGGGGAGCTGTTTTTT
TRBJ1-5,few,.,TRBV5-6,CASSWGREDQPQHF,TGTGCCAGCTCTTGGGGGAGGGAGGATCAGCCCCAGCATTTT
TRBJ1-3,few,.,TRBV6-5,CASSYEGFGNTIYF,TGTGCCAGCAGTTACGAGGGGTTTGGAAACACCATATATTTT
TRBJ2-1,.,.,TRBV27,CASSFSGTPSYNEQFF,TGTGCCAGCAGTTTCTCCGGGACACCTTCCTACAATGAGCAGTTCTTC
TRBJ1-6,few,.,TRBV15,CATSRPERPSNSPLHF,TGTGCCACCAGCAGACCCGAAAGGCCGAGTAATTCACCCCTCCACTTT
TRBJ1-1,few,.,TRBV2,CASSRTRLGMNTEAFF,TGTGCCAGCAGCCGGACCCGGCTGGGGATGAACACTGAAGCTTTCTTT
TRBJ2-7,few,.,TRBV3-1,CASSPSGFTRDEQYF,TGTGCCAGCAGCCCTTCAGGGTTCACAAGGGACGAGCAGTACTTC
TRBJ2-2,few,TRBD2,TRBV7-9,CASSFGTSGGTGELFF,TGTGCCAGCAGCTTCGGGACTAGCGGGGGCACCGGGGAGCTGTTTTTT
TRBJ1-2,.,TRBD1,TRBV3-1,CASSQDWQGAGGYTF,TGTGCCAGCAGCCAAGACTGGCAGGGGGCCGGTGGCTACACCTTC
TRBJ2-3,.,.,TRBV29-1,CSAEQANTDTQYF,TGCAGCGCAGAACAGGCGAACACAGATACGCAGTATTTT
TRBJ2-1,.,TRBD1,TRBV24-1,CATSDPGQGDYNEQFF,TGTGCCACCAGTGATCCGGGACAGGGGGACTACAATGAGCAGTTCTTC
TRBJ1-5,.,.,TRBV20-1,CSARTDSNQPQHF,TGCAGCGCACGGACTGATAGCAATCAGCCCCAGCATTTT
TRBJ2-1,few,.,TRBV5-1,CASGLARGDEQFF,TGCGCCAGTGGGCTAGCAAGGGGGGATGAGCAGTTCTTC